A single sample gave rise to the 30 T cell receptor beta chains below, sequenced in a study of cytomegalovirus exposure and HLA in healthy donors. PCR involved 60 Vbeta and 13 Jbeta primers. Data came from immunoSEQ multiplex PCR; TCRdb stores just in-frame clones and leaves some out. The sample has under 300,000 clones; approximately 82% are singletons. The sequencing sample was made of PBMCs. Receptors were obtained from a woman aged 60 to 75 in good health and CMV-seropositive.

The V call is TRBV5-1, the J call TRBJ1-2; D possibly corresponds to TRBD1 (5 bases). The CDR3 is 14 amino acids. Trimming took off 4 bases at V and 2 bases at J, with 12 bases between the two ends. Looked up from germline, CDR1 is SGHRS and CDR2 is YFSETQ. The DNA of the CDR3 is TGCGCCAGCAGCCGGGGGGGTTCAAACTATGGCTACACCTTC. Translating it yields CASSRGGSNYGYTF.

This clone was seen only a few times. The chain uses TRBV6-6 and TRBJ1-1, with D perhaps matching TRBD1 (6 bases). CDR3 length equals 14 residues. V lost 7 bases and J 5 bases, leaving 17 bases between the germline ends. Germline V gene sequence: CDR1 MNHNY, CDR2 SVGAGI (reference sequence). CDR3 DNA sequence: TGTGCCAGCAACCCACAGGGTCAGGGAACTGAAGCTTTCTTT. Amino acids: CASNPQGQGTEAFF.

The gene calls are TRBV28 and TRBJ2-7, with TRBD1 matching over 9 bases. The V and J ends lost 8 bases and 3 bases, in that order; junction bases with no gene match: 2. The CDR3 spans 12 residues. Per the germline V gene, CDR1 is MDHEN and CDR2 is SYDVKM. In DNA, the CDR3 is TGTGCCAGCTGGGGACAGGGCTACGAGCAGTACTTC. Encoded protein: CASWGQGYEQYF.

Only a few counts were recorded for this clone. The chain carries TRBV20-1 and TRBJ2-1; D is possibly TRBD2 (6 bases). Trimming took off 6 bases at V and 5 bases at J, with 8 bases between the two ends. The CDR3 length is 11 residues. Per germline, CDR1 DFQATT and CDR2 SNEGSKA (reference sequence). In DNA, the CDR3 is TGCAGTGCCACGGGGGACAATGAGCAGTTCTTC. Translation gives CSATGDNEQFF.

This clone came up a few times. J is TRBJ2-1 and V is TRBV18; TRBD2 agrees at 10 bases. The junction had 5 bases not matched to a gene; V was cut back by 5 bases and J by 4 bases. This CDR3 spans 15 amino acids. Germline V gene sequence: CDR1 KGHSH, CDR2 LQKENI. In DNA, the CDR3 is TGTGCCAGCTCATCCGGGACTAGCGAGTACAATGAGCAGTTCTTC. Its protein is CASSSGTSEYNEQFF.

This sequence joins TRBV18 and TRBJ2-2, with D maybe TRBD2 (5 bases). Per the germline V gene, CDR1 is KGHSH and CDR2 is LQKENI. Trimming took off 3 bases at V and 5 bases at J, with 10 bases between the two ends. The CDR3 spans 14 residues. The CDR3 sequence is CASSPDRGTGELFF. Here the CDR3 DNA reads TGTGCCAGCTCACCGGACCGAGGGACCGGGGAGCTGTTTTTT.

V usage is TRBV7-9 and J usage is TRBJ2-1, with TRBD2 matching over 9 bases. After removal of 7 bases from V and 6 bases from J, the junction contained 13 bases not matched to a gene. Germline assignment: CDR1 SEHNR and CDR2 FQNEAQ (reference sequence). The CDR3 spans 16 residues. CDR3 nucleotides: TGTGCCAGCATCTTCTCCCCCCGAGCGGGAGGCAATGAGCAGTTCTTC. This translates into CASIFSPRAGGNEQFF.

The CDR3 DNA sequence: TGTGCCAGCAGCTACGGACTAGCGGGAAGAGAGACCCAGTACTTC. Protein sequence: CASSYGLAGRETQYF. The rearrangement joins TRBV7-2 to TRBJ2-5, with 12 nucleotides matching TRBD2. The CDR3 consists of 15 residues. CDR1 and CDR2 from the germline V gene are SGHTA and FQGNSA. V dropped 4 bases and J dropped 4; count of bases not matched to a gene: 4.

This sequence joins TRBV28 and TRBJ2-1, with 12 bases identical to TRBD2. CDR3 length: 17 residues. V lost 10 bases, J lost 2 bases, and 12 bases stayed unmatched. CDR1 is MDHEN, CDR2 SYDVKM, per germline. CDR3 residues: CATATSGSVETYNEQFF. The CDR3 bases are TGTGCCACCGCGACTAGCGGGAGTGTCGAAACCTACAATGAGCAGTTCTTC.

The chain is built from TRBV19 and TRBJ2-3; 7 bases align to TRBD1. This CDR3 spans 16 amino acids. Germline-derived CDR1 and CDR2 are LNHDA and SQIVND (reference sequence). V was clipped by 4 bases and J by 2 bases; unmatched bases: 9. The CDR3 sequence: CASSTPTGFTTDTQYF. CDR3 sequence (DNA): TGTGCCAGTAGTACCCCGACAGGGTTCACCACAGATACGCAGTATTTT.

About this clone itself: The sample holds other DNA sequences that translate to the same CDR3. The chain carries TRBV19 and TRBJ2-7; tentatively, D is TRBD1 (6 bases). With 6 bases removed from V and 1 base from J, the gap between germline ends came to 10 bases. CDR1 and CDR2 from the germline V gene are LNHDA and SQIVND (reference sequence). The CDR3 is 13 amino acids. The CDR3 DNA is TGTGCCAGTAGCCTGGACAGTTCCTACGAGCAGTACTTC. It yields the protein CASSLDSSYEQYF.

The rearrangement uses TRBV5-1 and TRBJ1-2; 7 bases map to TRBD1. The V gene's germline CDR1 is SGHRS and CDR2 YFSETQ. The CDR3 extends over 15 amino acids. V dropped 0 bases and J dropped 5; count of bases not matched to a gene: 7. The CDR3 DNA reads as TGCGCCAGCAGCTTGGACGCAGGGGGAGTTTATGGCTACACCTTC. This gives the protein CASSLDAGGVYGYTF.

The gene calls are TRBV14 and TRBJ2-7, with TRBD1 as a possible D gene (5 bases). Germline CDR1 and CDR2: SGHDN and FVKESK. The CDR3 sequence is 16 residues long. V was clipped by 0 bases and J by 1 base, with 13 bases between them. The CDR3 loop is CASSQDKGQRSYEQYF. DNA of the CDR3: TGTGCCAGCAGCCAAGATAAGGGGCAACGTTCCTACGAGCAGTACTTC.

The genes are TRBV6-1 and TRBJ2-5; 9 bases fit TRBD2. J was trimmed by 1 base and V by 4 bases; bases with no gene match: 4. Germline V gene sequence: CDR1 MNHNS, CDR2 SASEGT. CDR3 length equals 15 residues. CDR3 sequence: CASSVLAGIQETQYF. The CDR3 coding sequence is TGTGCCAGCAGTGTGCTAGCGGGGATCCAAGAGACCCAGTACTTC.

J is TRBJ1-6 and V is TRBV27; 8 bases align to TRBD1. The germline V gene encodes CDR1 MNHEY and CDR2 SMNVEV (reference sequence). The trim removed 4 bases at V and 7 bases at J, leaving 3 bases unmatched. The CDR3 totals 14 residues. The CDR3 DNA sequence: TGTGCCAGCAGTTATCAGGGGGCGAATTCACCCCTCCACTTT. As protein: CASSYQGANSPLHF.

The chain is built from TRBV9 and TRBJ2-1, with 10 bases aligning to TRBD2. The V gene's germline CDR1 is SGDLS and CDR2 YYNGEE. This CDR3 region has 15 residues. V lost 3 bases, J lost 3 bases, and 3 bases stayed unmatched. This CDR3 is CASSGGLAVYNEQFF. For the CDR3, the DNA is TGTGCCAGCAGCGGCGGACTAGCGGTCTACAATGAGCAGTTCTTC. The whole variable domain, filled in from reference TRBV9 and TRBJ2-1, reads DSGVTQTPKHLITATGQRVTLRCSPRSGDLSVYWYQQSLDQGLQFLIQYYNGEERAKGNILERFSAQQFPDLHSELNLSSLELGDSALYFCASSGGLAVYNEQFFGPGTRLTVL.

J is TRBJ2-1 and V is TRBV9; 16 nucleotides line up with TRBD2. The CDR3 extends over 15 amino acids. Trimming cost V 3 bases and J 7 bases; bases outside gene matches: 1. Germline V gene sequence: CDR1 SGDLS, CDR2 YYNGEE. CDR3 in amino acids: CASSGGLAGGNEQFF. The CDR3, as DNA: TGTGCCAGCAGCGGGGGACTAGCGGGAGGGAATGAGCAGTTCTTC.

This clone was seen only a few times. V and J are TRBV6-6 and TRBJ1-1; a possible D gene is TRBD1 (6 bases). This CDR3 region has 12 residues. V lost 7 bases and J lost 10, with 16 bases in between. Germline CDR1 reads MNHNY; CDR2 reads SVGAGI (reference sequence). The CDR3 nucleotides are TGTGCCAGCACCTTCGACAGGCCCCCAGCTTTCTTT. This encodes CASTFDRPPAFF.

The V gene is TRBV6-5, the J gene TRBJ1-5, with D possibly being TRBD1 (5 bases). The CDR3 contains 15 residues. In germline, CDR1 is MNHEY, CDR2 SVGAGI. V gave up 5 bases and J gave up 0 bases, with 11 bases separating them. This CDR3 reads CASSTGFDSNQPQHF. CDR3 bases: TGTGCCAGCAGTACAGGTTTTGATAGCAATCAGCCCCAGCATTTT.

The V and J genes are TRBV6-1 and TRBJ1-5; TRBD1 matches 8 bases. The CDR3 length is 15 residues. V shed 7 bases and J 3 bases; nucleotides not matched to a gene: 8. Germline V lookup: CDR1 MNHNS, CDR2 SASEGT. The CDR3 protein is CASKRDRKTNQPQHF. The CDR3 region has the DNA TGTGCCAGCAAACGGGACAGGAAAACCAATCAGCCCCAGCATTTT.

This clone was detected once. The rearrangement joins TRBV18 to TRBJ1-4; D gene ambiguous. Between the trimmed V and J ends, which lost 3 bases and 5 bases, there was a span of 10 bases. The germline gives CDR1 KGHSH, CDR2 LQKENI. This CDR3 spans 14 amino acids. The DNA for the CDR3 is TGTGCCAGCTCACCGGGCAGCCAAAATGAAAAACTGTTTTTT. Translated: CASSPGSQNEKLFF.

This sequence joins TRBV6-5 and TRBJ2-7, with 8 bases matching TRBD1. The CDR3 has 14 residues. Germline CDR1 and CDR2: MNHEY and SVGAGI. The V and J ends lost 1 base and 4 bases, in that order; junction bases with no gene match: 3. CDR3 sequence reads: CASSYWDRNYEQYF. The CDR3 nucleotides are TGTGCCAGCAGTTACTGGGACAGGAATTACGAGCAGTACTTC.

The chain recombines TRBV9 with TRBJ2-3; TRBD2 agrees at 14 bases. Trimming at V came to 3 bases and at J to 6 bases, leaving 9 bases not matched to a gene. The CDR3 consists of 17 residues. The germline gives CDR1 SGDLS, CDR2 YYNGEE. This CDR3 reads CASSAQTSGRAWDTQYF. CDR3 nucleotides: TGTGCCAGCAGCGCCCAGACTAGCGGGAGGGCCTGGGATACGCAGTATTTT.

The chain employs TRBV5-5 and TRBJ1-5; D is unclear. V lost 1 base and J 3 bases, leaving 11 bases between the germline ends. Germline V gives CDR1 SGHKS, CDR2 YYEKEE (reference sequence). The CDR3 has 15 residues. CDR3 protein: CASSLRPRDNQPQHF. In DNA form, the CDR3 reads TGTGCCAGCAGCTTGCGGCCGAGGGACAATCAGCCCCAGCATTTT.

The rearrangement joins TRBV30 to TRBJ2-5, with TRBD1 as a possible D gene (5 bases). The CDR3 is 13 amino acids. Germline CDR1 is GTSNPN and CDR2 is SVGIG (reference sequence). Trimming pared 4 bases from V and 5 bases from J, leaving 14 bases between. The CDR3 loop is CAWTRQSRETQYF. The CDR3 DNA follows: TGTGCCTGGACTAGACAGTCCCGCGAGACCCAGTACTTC.

The chain joins TRBV5-1 to TRBJ2-2, with 11 nucleotides matching TRBD2. The junction had 17 bases not matched to a gene; V was cut back by 3 bases and J by 4 bases. This CDR3 spans 20 amino acids. Germline CDR1 and CDR2: SGHRS and YFSETQ. CDR3 protein: CASSWRKVAGGPVTTGELFF. As DNA, the CDR3 is TGCGCCAGCAGCTGGAGGAAGGTAGCGGGAGGGCCGGTTACCACCGGGGAGCTGTTTTTT.

This chain connects TRBV5-1 to TRBJ2-3; 7 bases are a match to TRBD2. The ends lost 5 bases at V and 3 bases at J; junction bases unmatched: 15. Germline-derived CDR1 and CDR2 are SGHRS and YFSETQ. This CDR3 region has 17 residues. The CDR3 DNA reads as TGCGCCAGCAGATCAGGACTAGGAGTATTAGTGACAGATACGCAGTATTTT. It is translated as CASRSGLGVLVTDTQYF.

J is TRBJ2-3 and V is TRBV5-8; possible D gene TRBD2, 6 bases. V lost 0 bases to trimming and J lost 1 base, with 15 bases between them. Germline CDR1 is SGHTS and CDR2 is YDEGEE. The CDR3 spans 17 residues. CDR3 protein: CASSLALTGAGTDTQYF. DNA for the CDR3: TGTGCCAGCAGCTTGGCCTTAACGGGAGCCGGCACAGATACGCAGTATTTT.

CDR3 sequence reads: CASSFEREGNNEQFF. CDR3 DNA sequence: TGTGCCAGCAGCTTTGAGCGGGAGGGAAACAATGAGCAGTTCTTC. V usage is TRBV11-3 and J usage is TRBJ2-1, with 10 bases lining up with TRBD2. CDR1 is SGHNT, CDR2 YENEEA, per germline. Unmatched junction bases numbered 4, after V lost 3 bases and J lost 5 bases. The CDR3 is made up of 15 amino acids.

This sequence joins TRBV12-5 and TRBJ2-2; 9 bases are a match to TRBD2. The V and J ends lost 0 bases and 3 bases, in that order; junction bases with no gene match: 14. Germline V gene data show CDR1 as LGHNT and CDR2 as FRNRAP. The CDR3 is made up of 20 amino acids. CDR3 residues: CASGLVRRFSGGLHTGELFF. In DNA form, the CDR3 reads TGTGCTAGTGGTTTGGTCAGACGTTTTAGCGGGGGCCTCCACACCGGGGAGCTGTTTTTT.